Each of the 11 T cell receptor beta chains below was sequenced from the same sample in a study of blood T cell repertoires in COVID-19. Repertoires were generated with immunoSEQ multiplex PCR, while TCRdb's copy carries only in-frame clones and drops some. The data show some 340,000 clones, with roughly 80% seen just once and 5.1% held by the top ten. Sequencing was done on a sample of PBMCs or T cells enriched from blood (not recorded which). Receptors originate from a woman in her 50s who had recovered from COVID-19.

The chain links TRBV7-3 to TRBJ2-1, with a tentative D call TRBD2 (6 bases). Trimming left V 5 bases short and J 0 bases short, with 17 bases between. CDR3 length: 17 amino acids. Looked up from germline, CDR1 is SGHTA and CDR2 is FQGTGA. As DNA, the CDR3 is TGTGCCAGCAGCCCTGGGCCGGGGAGGAGCTCCTACAATGAGCAGTTCTTC. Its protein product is CASSPGPGRSSYNEQFF.

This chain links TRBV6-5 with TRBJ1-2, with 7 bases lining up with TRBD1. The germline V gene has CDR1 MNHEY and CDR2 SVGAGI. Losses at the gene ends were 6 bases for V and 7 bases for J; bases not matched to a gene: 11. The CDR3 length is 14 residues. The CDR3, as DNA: TGTGCCAGCAGCCGGACAGGCAACGTAGTTGGCTACACCTTC. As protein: CASSRTGNVVGYTF.

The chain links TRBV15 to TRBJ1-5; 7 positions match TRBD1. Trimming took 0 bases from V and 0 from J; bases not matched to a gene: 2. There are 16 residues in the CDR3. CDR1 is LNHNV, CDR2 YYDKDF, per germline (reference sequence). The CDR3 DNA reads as TGTGCCACCAGCAGAGATCACAGGGGTAGCAATCAGCCCCAGCATTTT. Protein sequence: CATSRDHRGSNQPQHF.

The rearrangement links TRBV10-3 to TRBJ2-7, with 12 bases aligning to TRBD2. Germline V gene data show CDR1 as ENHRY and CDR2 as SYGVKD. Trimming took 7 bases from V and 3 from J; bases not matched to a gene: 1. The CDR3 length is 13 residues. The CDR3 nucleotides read TGTGCCATCACGGGACTAGCGGGCTACGAGCAGTACTTC. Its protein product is CAITGLAGYEQYF.

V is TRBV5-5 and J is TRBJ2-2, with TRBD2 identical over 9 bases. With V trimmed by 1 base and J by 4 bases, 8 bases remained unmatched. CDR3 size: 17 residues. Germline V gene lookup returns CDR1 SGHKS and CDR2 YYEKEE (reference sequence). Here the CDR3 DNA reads TGTGCCAGCAGCTTGATCAGCGGGGGGAGCCTCACCGGGGAGCTGTTTTTT. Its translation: CASSLISGGSLTGELFF.

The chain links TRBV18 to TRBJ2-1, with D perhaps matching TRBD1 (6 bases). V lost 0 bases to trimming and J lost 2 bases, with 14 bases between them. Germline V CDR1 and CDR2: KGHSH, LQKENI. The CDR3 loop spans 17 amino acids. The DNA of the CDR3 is TGTGCCAGCTCACCACCGGAAGGGACAAAAACCTACAATGAGCAGTTCTTC. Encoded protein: CASSPPEGTKTYNEQFF. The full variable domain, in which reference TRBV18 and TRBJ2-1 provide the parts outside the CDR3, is NAGVMQNPRHLVRRRGQEARLRCSPMKGHSHVYWYRQLPEEGLKFMVYLQKENIIDESGMPKERFSAEFPKEGPSILRIQQVVRGDSAAYFCASSPPEGTKTYNEQFFGPGTRLTVL.

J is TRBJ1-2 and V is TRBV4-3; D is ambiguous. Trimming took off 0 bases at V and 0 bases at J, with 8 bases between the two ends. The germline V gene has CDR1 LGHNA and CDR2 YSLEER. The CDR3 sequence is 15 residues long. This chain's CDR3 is CASSQDITANYGYTF. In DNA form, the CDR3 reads TGCGCCAGCAGCCAAGACATCACGGCTAACTATGGCTACACCTTC.

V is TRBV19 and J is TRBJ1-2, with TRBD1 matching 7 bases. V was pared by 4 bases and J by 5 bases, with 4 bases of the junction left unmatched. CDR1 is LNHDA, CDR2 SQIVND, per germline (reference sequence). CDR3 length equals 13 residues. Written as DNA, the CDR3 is TGTGCCAGTAGTAGGGACAGCATTTATGGCTACACCTTC. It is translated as CASSRDSIYGYTF. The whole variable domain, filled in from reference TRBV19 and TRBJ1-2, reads DGGITQSPKYLFRKEGQNVTLSCEQNLNHDAMYWYRQDPGQGLRLIYYSQIVNDFQKGDIAEGYSVSREKKESFPLTVTSAQKNPTAFYLCASSRDSIYGYTFGSGTRLTVV.

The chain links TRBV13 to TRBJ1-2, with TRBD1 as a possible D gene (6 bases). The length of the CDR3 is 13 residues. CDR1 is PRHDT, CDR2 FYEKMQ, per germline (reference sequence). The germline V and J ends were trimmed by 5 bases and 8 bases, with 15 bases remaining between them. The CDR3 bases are TGTGCCAGCAGCAATACAGGGTATCAAGGCTACACCTTC. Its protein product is CASSNTGYQGYTF.

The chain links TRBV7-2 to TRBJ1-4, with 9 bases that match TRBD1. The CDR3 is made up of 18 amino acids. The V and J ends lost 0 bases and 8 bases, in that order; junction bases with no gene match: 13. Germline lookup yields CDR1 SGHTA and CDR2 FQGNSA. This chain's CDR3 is CASSLAPDRGTKGEKLFF. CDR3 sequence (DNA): TGTGCCAGCAGCTTAGCCCCGGACAGGGGCACTAAGGGGGAAAAACTGTTTTTT.

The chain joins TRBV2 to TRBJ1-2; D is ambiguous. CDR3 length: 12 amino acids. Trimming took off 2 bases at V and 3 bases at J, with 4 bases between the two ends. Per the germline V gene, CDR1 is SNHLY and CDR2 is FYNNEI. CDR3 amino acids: CASSEYDYGYTF. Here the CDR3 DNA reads TGTGCCAGCAGTGAATATGACTATGGCTACACCTTC.